Each of the 16 T cell receptor beta chains below was sequenced from the same sample in a study of identical twins (dated by TCRdb to the mid-2010s). The method was 5' RACE. The listed sequencing device is Illumina HiSeq 2000. TCRdb passed the public sequencing reads through fastp at Q25 and MiXCR, retaining productive beta sequences. Each entry is one CDR3 protein sequence, shown with its most common DNA and genes. This sample gives around 680,000 distinct CDR3 sequences in total; about 9.4% of them show up just once. Of the sample, 0.85% to 1% is held by the ten largest clones. These data were also reused for a study on yellow fever vaccine responses in identical twins.

Sequencing was done on a sample of PBMCs. The receptors shown here come from a woman under 30 in good health.

The V gene is TRBV7-2, the J gene TRBJ2-1; a weak D match, TRBD2 (5 bases). The V end lost 5 bases, the J end lost 6 bases, and 20 bases lay between the germline ends. Germline CDR1 reads SGHTA; CDR2 reads FQGNSA. The CDR3 is 16 residues long. CDR3 in amino acids: CASSPGGVVAFNEQFF. DNA for the CDR3: TGTGCCAGCAGCCCTGGAGGAGTTGTGGCCTTCAATGAGCAGTTCTTC.

This clonotype was counted a few times. The chain employs TRBV6-5 and TRBJ2-2, with 10 positions matching TRBD2. The CDR3 totals 18 residues. CDR1 is MNHEY, CDR2 SVGAGI, per germline. V lost 1 base, J lost 0 bases, and 5 bases stayed unmatched. The CDR3 nucleotides read TGTGCCAGCAGTTACTTACCGGGACTAGCGCCGAACACCGGGGAGCTGTTTTTT. Translating gives CASSYLPGLAPNTGELFF.

This clonotype was seen more than once but under ten times. V is TRBV18 and J is TRBJ2-1; the D gene is possibly TRBD2 (6 bases). Trimming shortened V by 0 bases and J by 9 bases, and 9 bases separated the two germline ends. This CDR3 has 13 amino acids. CDR1 KGHSH and CDR2 LQKENI come from the germline V gene. CDR3 sequence: CASSPPGGSEQFF. DNA of the CDR3: TGTGCCAGCTCACCACCGGGGGGTAGTGAGCAGTTCTTC.

The chain is built from TRBV27 and TRBJ2-4, with TRBD2 identical over 7 bases. Germline V gives CDR1 MNHEY, CDR2 SMNVEV (reference sequence). The V and J ends lost 7 bases and 1 base, in that order; junction bases with no gene match: 4. The CDR3 is made up of 14 amino acids. The CDR3 spells CASNPGGAKNIQYF. CDR3 coding DNA: TGTGCCAGCAACCCCGGGGGGGCCAAAAACATTCAGTACTTC.

This clonotype came up many times. This chain uses TRBV2 with TRBJ2-3; D is perhaps TRBD2 (6 bases). This CDR3 comprises 15 residues. CDR1 and CDR2 from the germline V gene are SNHLY and FYNNEI. The ends were cut back, 6 bases at V and 3 bases at J, with 16 bases in the middle. The CDR3 region is CASRAGGVGTDTQYF. Written as DNA, the CDR3 is TGTGCCAGCAGGGCCGGAGGGGTTGGGACAGATACGCAGTATTTT.

This clonotype was seen a handful of times. The J gene is TRBJ2-5, the V gene TRBV4-1, with 8 bases that match TRBD2. The CDR3 contains 14 residues. Germline V gives CDR1 MGHRA, CDR2 YSYEKL. The ends lost 6 bases at V and 5 bases at J; junction bases unmatched: 8. CDR3 coding DNA: TGCGCCAGCAGGGGACTAGGGTTTTCCGAGACCCAGTACTTC. This encodes CASRGLGFSETQYF.

This clonotype was seen a few times. The rearrangement joins TRBV28 to TRBJ2-5; D possibly corresponds to TRBD1 (6 bases). CDR1 is MDHEN, CDR2 SYDVKM, per germline. Between the trimmed V and J ends, which lost 6 bases and 1 base, there was a span of 9 bases. The CDR3 is 13 residues long. DNA of the CDR3: TGTGCCAGCAGGACAGGTACCCAAGAGACCCAGTACTTC. Protein: CASRTGTQETQYF.

This clonotype turned up a few times. The V and J genes are TRBV7-2 and TRBJ2-4; 9 nucleotides match TRBD1. In germline, CDR1 is SGHTA, CDR2 FQGNSA. V was pared by 7 bases and J by 0 bases, with 4 bases of the junction left unmatched. This CDR3 comprises 15 residues. The CDR3 protein is CASNTGGLAKNIQYF. In DNA, the CDR3 is TGTGCCAGCAACACAGGGGGCCTAGCCAAAAACATTCAGTACTTC. Based on the CDR3 plus reference TRBV7-2 and TRBJ2-4, the full variable domain is GAGVSQSPSNKVTEKGKDVELRCDPISGHTALYWYRQSLGQGLEFLIYFQGNSAPDKSGLPSDRFSAERTGGSVSTLTIQRTQQEDSAVYLCASNTGGLAKNIQYFGAGTRLSVL.

Many counts were recorded for this clonotype. The chain recombines TRBV9 with TRBJ2-1, with D tentatively TRBD2 (6 bases). CDR3 length: 16 amino acids. CDR1 and CDR2 (germline): SGDLS, YYNGEE. Trimming shortened V by 0 bases and J by 2 bases, and 12 bases separated the two germline ends. CDR3: CASSVGEGGPYNEQFF. In DNA form, the CDR3 reads TGTGCCAGCAGCGTAGGTGAGGGAGGTCCCTACAATGAGCAGTTCTTC.

This rearrangement joins TRBV12-1 to TRBJ2-1; TRBD2, the D gene given by the table, was not confirmed from the DNA. TRBV12-1 is a known pseudogene. The length of the CDR3 is 17 residues. The CDR3 DNA sequence: TGTGCCAGCAGCGTTGAGCTAGCGGGGGTGTCCTACAATGAGCAGTTCTTC. Translating gives CASSVELAGVSYNEQFF.

The chain carries TRBV18 and TRBJ2-1; D could derive from TRBD1 or TRBD2 (7 bases each). Trimming took off 4 bases at V and 0 bases at J, with 16 bases between the two ends. CDR3 length: 17 amino acids. The V gene's germline CDR1 is KGHSH and CDR2 LQKENI. DNA for the CDR3: TGTGCCAGCTCACTCCCACCAGGGGGGGGCTCCTACAATGAGCAGTTCTTC. Residues: CASSLPPGGGSYNEQFF.

This clonotype was counted between two and nine times. CDR3: CASSKGFPRGDSYEQYF. The CDR3 nucleotides read TGTGCCAGCAGCAAAGGTTTCCCCAGGGGGGACTCCTACGAGCAGTACTTC. The chain combines TRBV21-1 with TRBJ2-7; TRBD1 is taken as the D call from the table, unchecked against the DNA. TRBV21-1 is a pseudogene locus. This CDR3 comprises 17 residues.

This clonotype appeared a few times. The chain uses TRBV6-5 and TRBJ1-1; 7 nucleotides line up with TRBD1. CDR3 size: 15 residues. V was pared by 0 bases and J by 3 bases, with 4 bases of the junction left unmatched. CDR1 MNHEY and CDR2 SVGAGI come from the germline V gene. CDR3 coding DNA: TGTGCCAGCAGTTACTCGACAGGGAGAGACACTGAAGCTTTCTTT. It yields the protein CASSYSTGRDTEAFF.

For this clonotype: An end of the junction differs from the germline gene, which may be a read error. The gene calls are TRBV6-4 and TRBJ2-3, with D perhaps assigned TRBD1 or TRBD2 (5 bases each). CDR3 size: 15 residues. The germline V gene encodes CDR1 MRHNA and CDR2 SNTAGT. CDR3 amino acids: CACSPGEGSADTQYF. The CDR3, as DNA: TGTGCCTGCAGCCCTGGAGAGGGGAGCGCAGATACGCAGTATTTT.

This chain connects TRBV4-1 to TRBJ2-2; TRBD1 might be the D (6 bases). The CDR3 consists of 14 residues. Trimming took 1 base from V and 6 from J, leaving 9 bases between them. Germline CDR1 is MGHRA and CDR2 is YSYEKL. The CDR3 region has the DNA TGCGCCAGCAGCCAAGCAGGGGTAGCCGGGGAGCTGTTTTTT. Protein sequence: CASSQAGVAGELFF.

This sequence joins TRBV12-3 or TRBV12-4 and TRBJ2-7; the D call may be TRBD1 or TRBD2 (5 bases each). This CDR3 comprises 14 residues. Trimming removed 7 bases at V and 3 bases at J, with 16 bases between. The DNA of the CDR3 is TGTGCCAGCACCCCAGGGATGAGGGACTACGAGCAGTACTTC. This gives the protein CASTPGMRDYEQYF.